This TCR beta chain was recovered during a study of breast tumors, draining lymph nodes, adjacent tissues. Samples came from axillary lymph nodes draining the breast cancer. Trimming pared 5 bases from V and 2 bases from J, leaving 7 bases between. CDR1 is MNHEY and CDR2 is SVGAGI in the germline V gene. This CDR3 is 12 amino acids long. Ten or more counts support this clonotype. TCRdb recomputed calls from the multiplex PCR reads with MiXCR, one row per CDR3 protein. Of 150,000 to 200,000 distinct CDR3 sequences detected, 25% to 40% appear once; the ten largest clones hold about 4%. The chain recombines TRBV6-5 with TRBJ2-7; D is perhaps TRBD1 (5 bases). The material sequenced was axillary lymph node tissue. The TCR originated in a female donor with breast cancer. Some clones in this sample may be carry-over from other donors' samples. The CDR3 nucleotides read TGTGCCAGCAGTGCAGGGACCTACGAGCAGTACTTC. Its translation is CASSAGTYEQYF.